The clone carrying this T cell receptor beta chain was detected ten times or more. Its antigen is as yet unknown. The sample is drawn from a study of neurological immune-mediated disorders. Study results and caveats: Patients with HTLV-1-associated myelopathy had the highest level of TCR clonal expansion, whereas patients with multiple sclerosis had the lowest level, falling beneath the level found in healthy controls. Among expanded clones, no CDR3 amino acid sequences were shared across subjects, a pattern suggesting private repertoires in all groups.

The CDR3 loop spans 14 amino acids. Germline V gene lookup returns CDR1 MNHEY and CDR2 SVGAGI. V was shortened by 6 bases and J by 5 bases, with 16 bases between the two germline ends. For sorted libraries, the input was 1 million CD4+ or CD8+ T cells. The cDNA came from 5'RACE with 10-nucleotide random UMIs. MiXCR, applied by TCRdb to the 5' RACE reads, yields one record per CDR3 protein. This table has just over 20,000 distinct CDR3 sequences, around 15% appearing once. V gene TRBV6-5 combines with J gene TRBJ2-5; unclear D gene. Source material: CD8+ T cells from blood. The clonotype originates from a woman in her late teens or twenties with multiple sclerosis. In DNA, the CDR3 is TGTGCCAGCAGCCTCTCGCTGGAAGGGGAGACCCAGTACTTC. This codes for CASSLSLEGETQYF.